The following is a T cell receptor beta chain sequence with its context. The data were obtained in a study of T cell changes during pregnancy in multiple sclerosis. The data were produced by immunoSEQ multiplex PCR, yet TCRdb's version contains in-frame clones alone and is incomplete. This repertoire shows around 63,000 clones, roughly 90% found once; its top ten account for about 2.5%. Germline V CDR1 and CDR2: MNHEY, SMNVEV (reference sequence). This CDR3 is built from 16 residues. V was pared by 7 bases and J by 2 bases, with 18 bases between. This rearrangement joins TRBV27 to TRBJ2-1, with TRBD2 as a possible D gene (6 bases). The receptor comes from a female donor in good health, enrolled as a control in a pregnancy study. Source: peripheral blood, taken in the third trimester of pregnancy. CDR3 residues: CASTPWGSGTYNEQFF. Written as DNA, the CDR3 is TGTGCCAGCACTCCCTGGGGTAGCGGAACCTACAATGAGCAGTTCTTC.